These 5 T cell receptor beta chains share one sample of origin, sequenced in a study of cytomegalovirus exposure and HLA in healthy donors. The PCR contained 60 Vbeta and 13 Jbeta primers. Assay: immunoSEQ multiplex PCR; the TCRdb copy retains only in-frame clones and omits some. The table includes 150,000 or so clones, approximately 79% detected once. Sequenced: PBMCs. These receptors were taken from a woman aged 45-59 years in good health and CMV-seropositive.

The V call is TRBV5-3, the J call TRBJ2-1; 10 positions match TRBD2. TRBV5-3 qualifies as an ORF whose function is uncertain. V was pared by 1 base and J by 4 bases, with 8 bases of the junction left unmatched. The CDR3 length is 17 residues. CDR3 DNA sequence: TGTGCCAGAAGCTTGTTCCCTAGCGGGAGAATTTACAATGAGCAGTTCTTC. Translation gives CARSLFPSGRIYNEQFF.

The chain combines TRBV5-6 with TRBJ2-3, with 10 bases aligning to TRBD2. With V trimmed by 5 bases and J by 4 bases, 10 bases remained unmatched. Germline CDR1 reads SGHDT; CDR2 reads YYEEEE. This CDR3 spans 16 amino acids. CDR3 DNA: TGTGCCAGCAGTTTTAAAAGCGGGGGGGCCGCAGATACGCAGTATTTT. Translated, it gives CASSFKSGGAADTQYF. The full variable domain, with the rest looked up from reference TRBV5-6 and TRBJ2-3, is DAGVTQSPTHLIKTRGQQVTLRCSPKSGHDTVSWYQQALGQGPQFIFQYYEEEERQRGNFPDRFSGHQFPNYSSELNVNALLLGDSALYLCASSFKSGGAADTQYFGPGTRLTVL.

This chain uses TRBV2 with TRBJ2-5, with 7 positions matching TRBD1. Germline-derived CDR1 and CDR2 are SNHLY and FYNNEI. CDR3 size: 12 residues. The ends lost 3 bases at V and 6 bases at J; junction bases unmatched: 1. The CDR3 DNA is TGTGCCAGCAGTGACAGGGGGAAGACCCAGTACTTC. Encoded protein: CASSDRGKTQYF. The full variable domain, completed using reference TRBV2 and TRBJ2-5, is EPEVTQTPSHQVTQMGQEVILRCVPISNHLYFYWYRQILGQKVEFLVSFYNNEISEKSEIFDDQFSVERPDGSNFTLKIRSTKLEDSAMYFCASSDRGKTQYFGPGTRLLVL.

V is TRBV12-5 and J is TRBJ2-3; D may be TRBD1 (7 bases). V lost 6 bases and J 6 bases, leaving 19 bases between the germline ends. Germline CDR1 reads LGHNT; CDR2 reads FRNRAP. This CDR3 has 15 residues. CDR3 amino acids: CASGSLEGAADTQYF. The CDR3 DNA reads as TGTGCTAGTGGATCGCTGGAGGGGGCGGCGGATACGCAGTATTTT.

The chain combines TRBV2 with TRBJ1-2, with D uncertain. Germline CDR1 reads SNHLY; CDR2 reads FYNNEI. CDR3 size: 13 residues. The V and J ends lost 4 bases and 0 bases respectively, with 6 bases between them. CDR3 nucleotide sequence: TGTGCCAGCAGTGGGGGAGCTAACTATGGCTACACCTTC. It encodes CASSGGANYGYTF.